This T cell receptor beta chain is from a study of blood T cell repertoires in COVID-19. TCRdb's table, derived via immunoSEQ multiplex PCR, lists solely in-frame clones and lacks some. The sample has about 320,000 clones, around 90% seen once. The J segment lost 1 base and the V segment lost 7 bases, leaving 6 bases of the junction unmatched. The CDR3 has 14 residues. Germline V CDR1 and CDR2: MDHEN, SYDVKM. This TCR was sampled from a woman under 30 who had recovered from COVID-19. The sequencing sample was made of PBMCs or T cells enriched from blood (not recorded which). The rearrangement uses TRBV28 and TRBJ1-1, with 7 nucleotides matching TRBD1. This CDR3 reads CASTTGQPNTEAFF. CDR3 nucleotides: TGTGCCAGCACCACGGGACAGCCGAACACTGAAGCTTTCTTT.